Below are 19 T cell receptor beta chains sequenced from a single sample in a study of shared clonotypes between healthy human individuals. Assay used: immunoSEQ multiplex PCR; TCRdb lists only in-frame clones, some missing. The data hold some 2 million clones, with roughly 94% observed a single time. Sequenced sample: naive CD4+ T cells sorted from blood. Subset described: CD45RA+ positively selected. All receptors come from a young man in good health.

Concerning this clone: A much bigger clone sits one base away, suggesting this may be a read error. The chain is built from TRBV4-1 and TRBJ1-6; a possible D gene is TRBD1 (6 bases). The germline V gene has CDR1 MGHRA and CDR2 YSYEKL. This CDR3 comprises 15 residues. CDR3 sequence reads: CASGQETGSNSPLHF. The CDR3 DNA reads as TGCGCCAGCGGCCAGGAGACAGGTTCAAATTCACCCCTCCACTTT.

Note on this clone: A much larger clone differs by one base, so this may be a read error. Other DNA sequences in this specimen translate into the identical CDR3. The chain combines TRBV18 with TRBJ1-5; D call uncertain. V was trimmed by 0 bases and J by 5 bases, leaving 2 bases between them. The CDR3 runs 12 residues. Germline CDR1 reads KGHSH; CDR2 reads LQKENI. Here the CDR3 reads CASSPPDQPQHF. DNA of the CDR3: TGTGCCAGCTCACCACCAGATCAGCCCCAGCATTTT.

The V call is TRBV5-6, the J call TRBJ2-2, with 9 bases identical to TRBD1. This CDR3 is built from 14 residues. After removal of 0 bases from V and 6 bases from J, the junction contained 0 bases not matched to a gene. Germline CDR1 SGHDT, CDR2 YYEEEE. CDR3 sequence (DNA): TGTGCCAGCAGCTTGGGACAGGGGGCCGGGGAGCTGTTTTTT. Translating it yields CASSLGQGAGELFF.

The genes are TRBV18 and TRBJ2-1; possible D gene TRBD2, 6 bases. The CDR3 is 17 amino acids. Germline CDR1 reads KGHSH; CDR2 reads LQKENI. Trimming took 5 bases from V and 8 from J, leaving 25 bases between them. In DNA, the CDR3 is TGTGCCAGCTCATCCCGGGGGAGCGGAGACGTTTACGATGAGCAGTTCTTC. It translates to CASSSRGSGDVYDEQFF.

As concerns this clone: The same CDR3 can be traced to other DNA sequences in this sample. The chain couples TRBV18 to TRBJ1-4; TRBD1 aligns across 7 bases. With 6 bases clipped from V and 3 bases from J, the junction kept 4 bases outside the gene matches. CDR1 and CDR2 (germline): KGHSH, LQKENI. The CDR3 contains 14 residues. As DNA, the CDR3 is TGTGCCAGCTCCCCCGGGACAGCTAATGAAAAACTGTTTTTT. It translates to CASSPGTANEKLFF.

The CDR3 DNA reads as TGTGCCAGCAGCTTGGGACTAGCGGGCCTACAGGCCGGGGAGCTGTTTTTT. Translating it yields CASSLGLAGLQAGELFF. J is TRBJ2-2 and V is TRBV5-4; TRBD2 matches at 10 bases. The V and J ends lost 0 bases and 6 bases, in that order; junction bases with no gene match: 8. This CDR3 comprises 17 residues. Germline V gives CDR1 SGHNT, CDR2 YYREEE (reference sequence).

Only one count was recorded for this clone. The chain carries TRBV19 and TRBJ1-5; possibly TRBD1 for D (5 bases). The CDR3 extends over 15 amino acids. Trimming shortened V by 4 bases and J by 5 bases, and 15 bases separated the two germline ends. In germline, CDR1 is LNHDA, CDR2 SQIVND (reference sequence). The CDR3 protein is CASSTIGALDQPQHF. Written as DNA, the CDR3 is TGTGCCAGTAGTACGATAGGGGCCCTCGATCAGCCCCAGCATTTT.

The V call is TRBV6-1, the J call TRBJ1-2; D gene ambiguous. Germline assignment: CDR1 MNHNS and CDR2 SASEGT. The CDR3 is made up of 14 amino acids. V was cut by 4 bases and J by 3 bases, with 12 bases left in between. CDR3 coding DNA: TGTGCCAGCAGTGGGACGGTAGCTGACTATGGCTACACCTTC. It codes for CASSGTVADYGYTF.

This clone has only one observation. The same CDR3 is also encoded by other DNA sequences in this sample. V usage is TRBV6-6 and J usage is TRBJ2-7, with a weak D call TRBD2 (5 bases). Trimming pared 2 bases from V and 2 bases from J, leaving 10 bases between. CDR3 length: 14 amino acids. CDR1 is MNHNY and CDR2 is SVGAGI in the germline V gene (reference sequence). This chain's CDR3 is CASSYRTGTYEQYF. The DNA of the CDR3 is TGTGCCAGCAGTTACCGGACTGGAACCTACGAGCAGTACTTC.

The chain is built from TRBV18 and TRBJ2-4; no clear D. CDR3 size: 15 residues. Trimming cost V 2 bases and J 2 bases, with 10 bases left between them. Germline loops: CDR1 KGHSH, CDR2 LQKENI. The CDR3 is CASSPRFDTKNIQYF. The CDR3 DNA follows: TGTGCCAGCTCACCAAGATTTGATACCAAAAACATTCAGTACTTC.

In regard to this clone: At the DNA level, this CDR3 is encoded by other sequences in the same sample as well. V and J are TRBV18 and TRBJ2-5; D assignment may be TRBD1 or TRBD2 (5 bases each). CDR3 length equals 14 residues. V shed 3 bases and J shed 1 base, with 9 bases lying between them. The V gene's germline CDR1 is KGHSH and CDR2 LQKENI. As DNA, the CDR3 is TGTGCCAGCTCACCGGGACGTAGCCAAGAGACCCAGTACTTC. Its translation: CASSPGRSQETQYF.

The table lists this clone with a count of one. The identical CDR3 is also encoded by other nucleotide sequences in the sample. V and J are TRBV7-9 and TRBJ2-1; 11 nucleotides align to TRBD2. Germline assignment: CDR1 SEHNR and CDR2 FQNEAQ (reference sequence). The CDR3 extends over 15 amino acids. V was pared by 3 bases and J by 4 bases, with 2 bases of the junction left unmatched. DNA for the CDR3: TGTGCCAGCAGCTTGACTAGCGGGGTTTACAATGAGCAGTTCTTC. Its translation: CASSLTSGVYNEQFF.

CDR3 coding DNA: TGCGCCAGCAGTAGGTGGGAGGGCCTCTATGGCTACACCTTC. This encodes CASSRWEGLYGYTF. The rearrangement joins TRBV10-1 to TRBJ1-2; D unresolved. This CDR3 region has 14 residues. The V gene's germline CDR1 is WNHNN and CDR2 SYGVQD (reference sequence). Trimming removed 5 bases from V and 4 bases from J, with 14 bases in between.

The gene calls are TRBV6-6 and TRBJ1-1, with D maybe TRBD1 (6 bases). Germline values: CDR1 MNHNY, CDR2 SVGAGI (reference sequence). This CDR3 has 13 amino acids. The V end was cut by 6 bases, the J end by 8 bases, with 16 bases between. Here the CDR3 reads CASRIGPTGEAFF. The CDR3 nucleotides are TGTGCCAGCAGGATAGGACCTACAGGGGAAGCTTTCTTT.

The V call is TRBV7-3, the J call TRBJ2-1; 8 bases fit TRBD1. After removal of 0 bases from V and 2 bases from J, the junction contained 0 bases not matched to a gene. This CDR3 region has 15 residues. Germline CDR1 is SGHTA and CDR2 is FQGTGA. CDR3 residues: CASSLTQGAYNEQFF. CDR3 DNA sequence: TGTGCCAGCAGCTTAACACAGGGGGCCTACAATGAGCAGTTCTTC.

This clone was recorded only once. V and J are TRBV7-9 and TRBJ1-4; 8 positions agree with TRBD1. The CDR3 length is 17 residues. The V gene's germline CDR1 is SEHNR and CDR2 FQNEAQ (reference sequence). V lost 7 bases to trimming and J lost 7 bases; unmatched junction nucleotides: 17. CDR3 nucleotide sequence: TGTGCCAGCAACCACCTCACCCCGCAGGGGGCGGGTGAAAAACTGTTTTTT. Translated, it gives CASNHLTPQGAGEKLFF. The entire variable domain, with the rest obtained from reference TRBV7-9 and TRBJ1-4, is as follows: DTGVSQNPRHKITKRGQNVTFRCDPISEHNRLYWYRQTLGQGPEFLTYFQNEAQLEKSRLLSDRFSAERPKGSFSTLEIQRTEQGDSAMYLCASNHLTPQGAGEKLFFGSGTQLSVL.

The chain employs TRBV14 and TRBJ2-1, with TRBD2 matching 15 bases. Trimming took 3 bases from V and 16 from J; bases not matched to a gene: 7. The V gene's germline CDR1 is SGHDN and CDR2 FVKESK. The CDR3 spans 14 residues. CDR3 in DNA: TGTGCCAGCAGCCAGGGACTAGCGGGAGGCCCAACCTTCTTC. Residues: CASSQGLAGGPTFF.

This chain connects TRBV28 to TRBJ1-5, with TRBD1 matching 11 bases. The CDR3 consists of 15 residues. V shed 8 bases and J 5 bases; nucleotides not matched to a gene: 8. Germline assignment: CDR1 MDHEN and CDR2 SYDVKM. Here the CDR3 DNA reads TGTGCCAGCGGGGGAGGACAGGGGGCGTATCAGCCCCAGCATTTT. Its translation: CASGGGQGAYQPQHF.

The chain has TRBV28 and TRBJ1-5; TRBD1 matches 9 bases. Germline V gene sequence: CDR1 MDHEN, CDR2 SYDVKM. The CDR3 consists of 15 residues. The ends lost 4 bases at V and 4 bases at J; junction bases unmatched: 5. The CDR3 DNA follows: TGTGCCAGCAGTTCCCCGGACAGGGGTAATCAGCCCCAGCATTTT. This sequence encodes CASSSPDRGNQPQHF.